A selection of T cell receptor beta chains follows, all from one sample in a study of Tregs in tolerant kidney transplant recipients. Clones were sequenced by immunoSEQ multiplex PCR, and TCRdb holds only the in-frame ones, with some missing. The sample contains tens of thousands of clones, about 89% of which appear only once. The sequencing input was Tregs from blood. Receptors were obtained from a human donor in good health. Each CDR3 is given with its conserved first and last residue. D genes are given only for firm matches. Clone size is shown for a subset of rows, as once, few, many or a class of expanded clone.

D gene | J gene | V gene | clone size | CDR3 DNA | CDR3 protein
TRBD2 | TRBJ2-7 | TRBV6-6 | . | TGTGCCAGCAGTTACTCCGGGAGGTCCTCCTACGAGCAGTACTTC | CASSYSGRSSYEQYF
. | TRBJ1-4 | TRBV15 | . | TGTGCCACCAGCAGAGACCCCCCCACAGGGTTGGATGAAAAACTGTTTTTT | CATSRDPPTGLDEKLFF
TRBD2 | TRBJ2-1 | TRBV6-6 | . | TGTGCCAGCAAGATGACGGGAGGAGGAAATGAGCAGTTCTTC | CASKMTGGGNEQFF
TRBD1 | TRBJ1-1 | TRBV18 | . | TGTGCCAGCTCACCATCCAGGGGGGCGGTCGACACTGAAGCTTTCTTT | CASSPSRGAVDTEAFF
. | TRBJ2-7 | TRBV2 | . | TGTGCCAGCAGCAGAACTGTACTCTACGAGCAGTACTTC | CASSRTVLYEQYF
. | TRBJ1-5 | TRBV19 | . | TGTGCCAGTAGCCCCGTGAAGGTTAGCAATCAGCCCCAGCATTTT | CASSPVKVSNQPQHF
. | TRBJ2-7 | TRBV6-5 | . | TGTGCCAGCAGTGCGGGACGTACCTCCTACGAGCAGTACTTC | CASSAGRTSYEQYF
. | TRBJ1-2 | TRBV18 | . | TGTGCCAGCTCAACTGGACAGACCAACTATGGCTACACCTTC | CASSTGQTNYGYTF
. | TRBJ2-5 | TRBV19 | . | TGTGCCAGTAGTCCCCGCGACGGTAAACAAGAGACCCAGTACTTC | CASSPRDGKQETQYF
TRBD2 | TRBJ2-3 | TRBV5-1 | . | TGCGCCAGCAGCCGTAGCGGGGGCCACCGGACGCAATATTTT | CASSRSGGHRTQYF
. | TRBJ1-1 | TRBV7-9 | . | TGTGCCAGCAGCTTAAGTGGCAGGTCCTGGGGGGAAGCTTTCTTT | CASSLSGRSWGEAFF
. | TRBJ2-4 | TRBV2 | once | TGTGCCAGCAGGGGTAGCGAACATCTAGCCAAAAACATTCAGTACTTC | CASRGSEHLAKNIQYF
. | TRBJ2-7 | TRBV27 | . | TGTGCCAGCTCCAGGAGTCCCTACGAGCAGTACTTC | CASSRSPYEQYF
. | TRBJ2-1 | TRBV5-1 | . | TGCGCCAGCAGCTTGGCACGAAGCTCCTACAATGAGCAGTTCTTC | CASSLARSSYNEQFF
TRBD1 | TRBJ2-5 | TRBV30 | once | TGTGCCTGGAGTGGAAAGGGACAGGGGGGGGGTCAAGAGACCCAGTACTTC | CAWSGKGQGGGQETQYF
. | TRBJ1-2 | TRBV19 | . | TGTGCCAGTAAGGGGATCGACAGAGCTTATGGCTACACCTTC | CASKGIDRAYGYTF
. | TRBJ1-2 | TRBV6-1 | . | TGTGCCAGCAGTGAAAGTGGGGGGTACCACTATGGCTACACCTTC | CASSESGGYHYGYTF
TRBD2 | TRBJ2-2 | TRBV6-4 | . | TGTGCCAGCAGCCGGGGGGTGAGCACCGGGGAGCTGTTTTTT | CASSRGVSTGELFF
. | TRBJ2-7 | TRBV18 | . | TGTGCCAGCTCACCGTCAAACAGGGTTGGTCGGAACGAGCAGTACTTC | CASSPSNRVGRNEQYF
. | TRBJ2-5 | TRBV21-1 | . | TGTGCCAGCAGCCTCCCCACTAGCGGCCAAGAGACCCAGTACTTC | CASSLPTSGQETQYF
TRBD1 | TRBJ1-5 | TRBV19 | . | TGTGCCAGTAGTTGGTTTGGAGGAGGGGGCTGGCAGCCCCAGCATTTT | CASSWFGGGGWQPQHF
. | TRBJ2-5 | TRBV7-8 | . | TGTGCCAGCAGCGCCATGGAAGAGACCCAGTACTTC | CASSAMEETQYF
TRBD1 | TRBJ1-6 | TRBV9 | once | TGTGCCAGCAGCGTATCCGTTCCGGGACAGGGTATTCCTTCACCCCTCCACTTT | CASSVSVPGQGIPSPLHF
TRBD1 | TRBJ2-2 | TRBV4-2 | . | TGTGCCAGCAGCAGGGACAGGGCATCTTCCGGGGAGCTGTTTTTT | CASSRDRASSGELFF
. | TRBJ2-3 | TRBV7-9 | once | TGTGCCAGCAGCTCAGGGGGAGGCAGCACAGATACGCAGTATTTT | CASSSGGGSTDTQYF
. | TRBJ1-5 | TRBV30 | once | TGTGCCTGGAGTACGGGACTCAATCAGCCCCAGCATTTT | CAWSTGLNQPQHF
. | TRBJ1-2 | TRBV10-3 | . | TGTGCCATCAGTGAAGGGACGGGCTACACCTTC | CAISEGTGYTF
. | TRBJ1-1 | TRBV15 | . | TGTGCCACCAGCTGGGGGCAGACGTTTGAAGCTTTCTTT | CATSWGQTFEAFF
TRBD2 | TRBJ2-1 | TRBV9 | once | TGTGCCAGCAGCGTAGATGGGAGGGGAGGCAATGAGCAGTTCTTC | CASSVDGRGGNEQFF
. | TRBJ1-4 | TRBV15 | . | TGTGCCACCAGCAGAGGCGGGGCCGGAGGAAATAATGAAAAACTGTTTTTT | CATSRGGAGGNNEKLFF
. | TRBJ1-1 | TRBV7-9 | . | TGTGCCAGCAGCAATACAGGGATGAACACTGAAGCTTTCTTT | CASSNTGMNTEAFF
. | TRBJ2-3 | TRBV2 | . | TGTGCCAGCAGTTGGTGGTTGGGGGGGCGCCCAGATACGCAGTATTTT | CASSWWLGGRPDTQYF
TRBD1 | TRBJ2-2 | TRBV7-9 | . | TGTGCCAGCAGTCAACCGGGACAGGGTGTGCGAGAGCTGTTTTTT | CASSQPGQGVRELFF
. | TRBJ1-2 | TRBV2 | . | TGTGCCAGCTACAGGGAGGTGAACTATGGCTACACCTTC | CASYREVNYGYTF
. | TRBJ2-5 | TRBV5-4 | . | TGTGCCAGCAGTCATCGTCTAGCGTTCGGAGAGACCCAGTACTTC | CASSHRLAFGETQYF
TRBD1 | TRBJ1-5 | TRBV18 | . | TGTGCCAGCTCACAGGGACAGGGGCAGCTACAGCCCCAGCATTTT | CASSQGQGQLQPQHF
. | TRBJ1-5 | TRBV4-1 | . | TGCGCCAGCAGCCAAGATGGGGGGGCTCGCAATCAGCCCCAGCATTTT | CASSQDGGARNQPQHF
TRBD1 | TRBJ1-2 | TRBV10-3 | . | TGTGCCATCAGCGGACAGGGCAACTATGGCTACACCTTC | CAISGQGNYGYTF
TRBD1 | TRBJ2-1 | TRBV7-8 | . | TGTGCCAGCAGCCTAGTGTGGGACAGGGGTGTCAATGAGCAGTTCTTC | CASSLVWDRGVNEQFF
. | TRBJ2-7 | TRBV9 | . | TGTGCCAGCAGCGTAGTCCCACTAGTTGGCGAGCAGTACTTC | CASSVVPLVGEQYF
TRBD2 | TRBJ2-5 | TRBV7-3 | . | TGTGCCAGCAGCTTATCCCCCGGCGGGGGGGCCGAGACCCAGTACTTC | CASSLSPGGGAETQYF
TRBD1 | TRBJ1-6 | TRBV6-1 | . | TGTGCCAGCAGGGGACAGGCGGTGGTAGGTTCACCCCTCCACTTT | CASRGQAVVGSPLHF
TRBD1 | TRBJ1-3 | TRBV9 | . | TGTGCCAGCAGCTCCGGACAGGCCACTGGAAACACCATATATTTT | CASSSGQATGNTIYF
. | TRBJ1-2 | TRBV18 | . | TGTGCCAGCTCACCACTGAGCGGGGACTATGGCTACACCTTC | CASSPLSGDYGYTF
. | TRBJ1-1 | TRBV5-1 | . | TGCGCCAGCCGTCTTCGAGGGATGAACACTGAAGCTTTCTTT | CASRLRGMNTEAFF
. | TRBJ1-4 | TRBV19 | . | TGTGCCAGTAGTCTCTCACACCTCGCAACTAATGAAAAACTGTTTTTT | CASSLSHLATNEKLFF
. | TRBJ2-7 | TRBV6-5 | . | TGTGCCAGCAGTTCTCGGGGGACGAACGAGCAGTACTTC | CASSSRGTNEQYF
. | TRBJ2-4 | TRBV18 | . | TGTGCCAGCTCAGGGGGGAACATTCAGTACTTC | CASSGGNIQYF